This passage covers 2 T cell receptor beta chains from one sample sequenced in a study of PD-L1 blockade in urothelial cancer. Sequenced by immunoSEQ multiplex PCR; TCRdb stores in-frame clones only, minus some. Here the sample spans around 70,000 clones, around 84% being singletons. Source: PBMCs, taken around atezolizumab (anti-PD-L1) treatment. Source of these receptors: a man between 65 and 79 years old with urothelial cancer.

The CDR3, as DNA: TGTGCCAGCAGTTTGCGCGGACTAGCGGGAGTAACCGGGGAGCTGTTTTTT. The encoded protein is CASSLRGLAGVTGELFF. This chain links TRBV27 with TRBJ2-2; 13 nucleotides align to TRBD2. CDR1 and CDR2 (germline): MNHEY, SMNVEV (reference sequence). V was clipped by 3 bases and J by 5 bases; unmatched bases: 6. This CDR3 region has 17 residues.

V usage is TRBV15 and J usage is TRBJ2-5; 7 bases agree with TRBD1. CDR1 is LNHNV, CDR2 YYDKDF, per germline (reference sequence). This CDR3 spans 17 amino acids. V shed 0 bases and J 2 bases; nucleotides not matched to a gene: 9. The CDR3 nucleotides read TGTGCCACCAGCAGAGATCTCGGGGCAGGGGGACAAGAGACCCAGTACTTC. Translated: CATSRDLGAGGQETQYF.